These 24 T cell receptor beta chains came from one sample sequenced in a study of cytomegalovirus exposure and HLA in healthy donors. Amplification used 60 Vbeta primers and 13 Jbeta primers. Generated by immunoSEQ multiplex PCR, the TCRdb table keeps only in-frame clones and is missing some. The table records approximately 220,000 clones, almost 80% of them present only once. Sequenced material: PBMCs. These TCRs come from a man younger than 35 in good health and CMV-seronegative.

The rearrangement links TRBV19 to TRBJ1-1; possible D gene TRBD1, 5 bases. Germline lookup yields CDR1 LNHDA and CDR2 SQIVND (reference sequence). V lost 8 bases, J lost 3 bases, and 16 bases lay in between. The CDR3 has 14 residues. This CDR3 reads CASRNQGGDTEAFF. In DNA, the CDR3 is TGTGCCAGTCGAAACCAGGGTGGCGACACTGAAGCTTTCTTT.

This rearrangement joins TRBV5-4 to TRBJ2-2, with D maybe TRBD2 (5 bases). The CDR3 runs to 16 residues. V lost 2 bases and J 1 base, leaving 12 bases between the germline ends. The germline V gene has CDR1 SGHNT and CDR2 YYREEE (reference sequence). Here the CDR3 reads CASSFRWSGNTGELFF. The CDR3 DNA reads as TGTGCCAGCAGCTTTCGCTGGAGCGGGAACACCGGGGAGCTGTTTTTT.

The chain joins TRBV11-2 to TRBJ1-3; 8 bases agree with TRBD1. This CDR3 region has 17 residues. Germline trimming cut 3 bases from V and 4 bases from J; bases unmatched to any gene: 11. Germline CDR1 SGHAT, CDR2 FQNNGV. The CDR3 region is CASSFSPGGIGGNTIYF. In nucleotides, the CDR3 is TGTGCCAGCAGCTTTTCTCCAGGGGGCATAGGCGGAAACACCATATATTTT.

The gene calls are TRBV30 and TRBJ2-5; TRBD1 aligns across 7 bases. The J call may be incorrect, as the DNA end agrees better with TRBJ2-7. This CDR3 has 16 amino acids. Germline CDR1 GTSNPN, CDR2 SVGIG (reference sequence). CDR3: CAWSAPRRQGSYEQYF. CDR3 DNA: TGTGCCTGGAGTGCCCCCCGCCGACAGGGTTCCTACGAGCAGTACTTC.

This sequence joins TRBV7-8 and TRBJ2-2, with 9 positions matching TRBD1. Losses at the gene ends were 3 bases for V and 4 bases for J; bases not matched to a gene: 12. This CDR3 is built from 18 residues. Germline-derived CDR1 and CDR2 are SGHVS and FQNEAQ. CDR3 residues: CASSFGTGPHRGTGELFF. DNA for the CDR3: TGTGCCAGCAGCTTCGGGACAGGGCCCCATCGGGGCACCGGGGAGCTGTTTTTT.

In its sample, this clone was seen once. The chain employs TRBV7-9 and TRBJ1-4; 11 positions agree with TRBD1. V gave up 3 bases and J gave up 0 bases; unmatched junction bases: 9. Looked up from germline, CDR1 is SEHNR and CDR2 is FQNEAQ (reference sequence). This CDR3 is 19 amino acids long. CDR3 in DNA: TGTGCCAGCAGCTTTAGCCTGGGGACAGGGGGTTCAACTAATGAAAAACTGTTTTTT. Translating it yields CASSFSLGTGGSTNEKLFF.

The gene calls are TRBV7-9 and TRBJ2-3; a weak D match, TRBD1 (5 bases). Trimming removed 6 bases at V and 3 bases at J, with 16 bases between. Germline V gives CDR1 SEHNR, CDR2 FQNEAQ (reference sequence). The CDR3 consists of 15 residues. CDR3 nucleotide sequence: TGTGCCAGCAGGGTTGACAGCTCTGGGACAGATACGCAGTATTTT. Translating gives CASRVDSSGTDTQYF. The full variable domain, rest sourced from reference TRBV7-9 and TRBJ2-3, is DTGVSQNPRHKITKRGQNVTFRCDPISEHNRLYWYRQTLGQGPEFLTYFQNEAQLEKSRLLSDRFSAERPKGSFSTLEIQRTEQGDSAMYLCASRVDSSGTDTQYFGPGTRLTVL.

The rearrangement joins TRBV30 to TRBJ2-5; 8 bases are shared with TRBD2. Per germline, CDR1 GTSNPN and CDR2 SVGIG (reference sequence). Trimming removed 6 bases from V and 5 bases from J; junction bases left unmatched: 5. CDR3 length: 12 amino acids. The CDR3 loop is CACLTSAETQYF. In DNA, the CDR3 is TGTGCCTGCCTGACTAGCGCGGAGACCCAGTACTTC. Full variable domain (remainder filled in from reference TRBV30 and TRBJ2-5): SQTIHQWPATLVQPVGSPLSLECTVEGTSNPNLYWYRQAAGRGLQLLFYSVGIGQISSEVPQNLSASRPQDRQFILSSKKLLLSDSGFYLCACLTSAETQYFGPGTRLLVL.

This chain connects TRBV2 to TRBJ2-7, with D maybe TRBD1 (5 bases). The CDR3 totals 13 residues. The V gene lost 1 base and the J gene lost 3 bases, with 7 bases spanning the gap. Germline CDR1 reads SNHLY; CDR2 reads FYNNEI. As DNA, the CDR3 is TGTGCCAGCAGTGAAGGACAGTTCTACGAGCAGTACTTC. Residues: CASSEGQFYEQYF.

The chain combines TRBV19 with TRBJ2-2; tentatively, D is TRBD2 (7 bases). Deletions cut 6 bases from V and 8 bases from J, with 25 bases between. This CDR3 comprises 17 residues. The germline V gene has CDR1 LNHDA and CDR2 SQIVND (reference sequence). CDR3 sequence (DNA): TGTGCCAGTAGAAAAAACTTCATGGGGGGGGGCACGGGGGAGCTGTTTTTT. Translation: CASRKNFMGGGTGELFF.

The chain recombines TRBV6-5 with TRBJ2-5; 11 bases are shared with TRBD1. With the DNA end fitting TRBJ2-7 better, the J assignment may be wrong. Germline loops: CDR1 MNHEY, CDR2 SVGAGI. This CDR3 comprises 14 residues. For the CDR3, the DNA is TGTGCCAGCAGTTACGGGACAGGGGGGAACGAGCAGTACTTC. Translated, it gives CASSYGTGGNEQYF.

This chain joins TRBV4-2 and TRBJ2-2; the D is unclear. Per germline, CDR1 LGHNA and CDR2 YNFKEQ. This CDR3 has 12 amino acids. Trimming shortened V by 3 bases and J by 6 bases, and 5 bases separated the two germline ends. CDR3 coding DNA: TGTGCCAGCAGCCAGTTAGCCGGGGAGCTGTTTTTT. Its translation is CASSQLAGELFF.

The chain combines TRBV2 with TRBJ2-7, with 10 bases aligning to TRBD1. This CDR3 comprises 15 residues. Trimming took 7 bases from V and 5 from J; bases not matched to a gene: 11. CDR1 is SNHLY, CDR2 FYNNEI, per germline. For the CDR3, the DNA is TGTGCCAGCAATAGTCCCGGGACAGGGGTCCACGAGCAGTACTTC. Amino acids: CASNSPGTGVHEQYF.

This clone was observed a few times. V and J are TRBV5-1 and TRBJ1-1; the D is unclear. The CDR3 spans 12 residues. The germline gives CDR1 SGHRS, CDR2 YFSETQ. The germline V and J ends were trimmed by 0 bases and 8 bases, with 8 bases remaining between them. The CDR3 is CASSLAAGEAFF. The CDR3 nucleotides are TGCGCCAGCAGCTTGGCCGCGGGAGAAGCTTTCTTT.

The rearrangement links TRBV14 to TRBJ1-2, with TRBD1 matching over 10 bases. This CDR3 is built from 15 residues. Germline V gene sequence: CDR1 SGHDN, CDR2 FVKESK. V lost 2 bases, J lost 4 bases, and 4 bases stayed unmatched. CDR3 coding DNA: TGTGCCAGCAGCCAAATGGACAGGGGGGGCTATGGCTACACCTTC. Translating gives CASSQMDRGGYGYTF.

The genes are TRBV19 and TRBJ1-5; 9 nucleotides align to TRBD1. CDR1 is LNHDA, CDR2 SQIVND, per germline (reference sequence). V shed 5 bases, J shed 4 bases, and the junction held 9 bases outside the gene matches. This CDR3 comprises 16 residues. CDR3: CASSPPGQGKNQPQHF. CDR3 DNA sequence: TGTGCCAGTAGTCCCCCCGGACAGGGGAAAAATCAGCCCCAGCATTTT.

The chain recombines TRBV14 with TRBJ2-1; 9 nucleotides match TRBD2. The trim removed 1 base at V and 7 bases at J, leaving 8 bases unmatched. Germline V gives CDR1 SGHDN, CDR2 FVKESK. The CDR3 is 16 residues long. The CDR3 nucleotides read TGTGCCAGCAGCCAAGGCGCGGGGGGGCAGAGGAATGAGCAGTTCTTC. Its protein product is CASSQGAGGQRNEQFF.

A few counts support this clone. This chain connects TRBV6-4 to TRBJ2-1; no firm D call. Looked up from germline, CDR1 is MRHNA and CDR2 is SNTAGT. This CDR3 has 14 residues. The V and J ends lost 1 base and 8 bases respectively, with 12 bases between them. The CDR3 nucleotides are TGTGCCAGCAGTGACTTTGGCAGCGTGGATGAGCAGTTCTTC. Encoded protein: CASSDFGSVDEQFF.

CDR3 nucleotides: TGTGCCAGCAGCTTGGCCGGGACTAGCGTTCAAGAGACCCAGTACTTC. Translating gives CASSLAGTSVQETQYF. The rearrangement joins TRBV5-4 to TRBJ2-5; 10 nucleotides agree with TRBD2. The germline V gene has CDR1 SGHNT and CDR2 YYREEE (reference sequence). This CDR3 has 16 amino acids. V lost 0 bases, J lost 2 bases, and 4 bases stayed unmatched. Based on the CDR3 plus reference TRBV5-4 and TRBJ2-5, the full variable domain is ETGVTQSPTHLIKTRGQQVTLRCSSQSGHNTVSWYQQALGQGPQFIFQYYREEENGRGNFPPRFSGLQFPNYSSELNVNALELDDSALYLCASSLAGTSVQETQYFGPGTRLLVL.

This chain uses TRBV12-5 with TRBJ2-3; TRBD2 agrees at 12 bases. Germline V CDR1 and CDR2: LGHNT, FRNRAP. This CDR3 spans 18 amino acids. Trimming took 1 base from V and 1 from J; bases not matched to a gene: 6. The CDR3: CASGLAGTSGLRTDTQYF. The CDR3, as DNA: TGTGCTAGTGGTTTGGCCGGGACTAGCGGGCTTCGCACAGATACGCAGTATTTT.

This chain connects TRBV7-2 to TRBJ1-2; tentatively, D is TRBD1 (6 bases). Germline CDR1 and CDR2: SGHTA and FQGNSA. The CDR3 length is 12 residues. Deletions cut 4 bases from V and 5 bases from J, with 8 bases between. The CDR3 nucleotides read TGTGCCAGCAGCTGGACAGATTATGGCTACACCTTC. This encodes CASSWTDYGYTF.

The chain combines TRBV29-1 with TRBJ1-2; a weak D match, TRBD1 (6 bases). Germline CDR1 and CDR2: SQVTM and ANQGSEA. V lost 5 bases and J 2 bases, leaving 9 bases between the germline ends. The length of the CDR3 is 12 residues. In nucleotides, the CDR3 is TGCAGCGTTCGGACAGAGAACTATGGCTACACCTTC. It encodes CSVRTENYGYTF.

This chain connects TRBV4-2 to TRBJ2-3; 11 bases are a match to TRBD2. This CDR3 has 15 amino acids. Germline V gene lookup returns CDR1 LGHNA and CDR2 YNFKEQ. V dropped 4 bases and J dropped 6; count of bases not matched to a gene: 6. CDR3 nucleotide sequence: TGTGCCAGCAGCCTTAGCGGGGGGGCAGTTGATACGCAGTATTTT. Its translation: CASSLSGGAVDTQYF.

This clone has only a few counts. The chain links TRBV11-2 to TRBJ2-3, with D possibly TRBD2 on 6 matching bases. The CDR3 extends over 14 amino acids. Germline CDR1 and CDR2: SGHAT and FQNNGV. With 3 bases removed from V and 2 bases from J, the gap between germline ends came to 9 bases. CDR3 in amino acids: CASSLGGTTDTQYF. CDR3 nucleotide sequence: TGTGCCAGCAGCTTGGGCGGGACCACAGATACGCAGTATTTT.